This TCR beta chain was identified during a study of blood T cell repertoires in COVID-19 (dated by TCRdb to the early 2020s). Looking at the study overall: Collaborator samples came from the United States, Italy and Spain and covered acute and convalescent phases of COVID-19. Subjects who had been exposed to COVID-19, were actively infected with it, or had recovered from it provided the deeply sampled blood TCRbeta repertoires that made up the dataset. A de-identified subject ID, COVID-19 status, age in years and sex were almost always included in the sample metadata. The repertoires were made available in a free public database intended to serve as a resource for research on the immune response to SARS-CoV-2. Samples came from the ongoing ImmuneRACE study (first 160 participants) plus 1,254 subjects from 6 global collaborators. The prospective study material was composed of cDNA or gDNA derived from T cells, B-cell-depleted T cells, or PBMCs. Where HLA class I and class II types were available, the types were taken from metadata supplied by the sample provider, not from assay-based typing.

Sequences SGDLS (CDR1) and YYNGEE (CDR2) are obtained from the germline V gene. Measured from the cysteine to the phenylalanine, the CDR3 is 15 residues long. The DNA shown is the 45-base CDR3, in frame from base 1. The trim is 6 bases for V and 5 bases for J, with a gap of 21 bases between the germline ends. TCRbeta CDR3 regions were amplified from genomic DNA by means of the immunoSEQ Assay, a bias-controlled multiplex PCR. As for the authors' bioinformatics: The number of nucleated cells in each sample was estimated by amplification of reference gene primers within the assay. Sequence reads were collapsed and filtered to measure the absolute abundance of every unique TCRbeta CDR3 rearrangement. For each sample, productive Simpson clonality was calculated as the square root of Simpson's diversity index across productive rearrangements. TCRdb retrieved this table from immuneACCESS and kept in-frame rearrangements only. Not all clones are present; in checked studies, unresolved V genes account for under half, and no reason is known for the remainder. The DNA gave D and trimming, while V, J and clone size come from that table. Recorded for this sample are around 300,000 clones; 90% of them occurred a single time. The ten largest make up more than 0.85% of the sample.

What the research found in general, with its limitations: The amount of clinical and demographic metadata varied by source and participant and was provided uncurated.

One collaborating source in Seattle enrolled patients while the patients were actively infected and followed the patients over time throughout the course of disease. Whole blood was collected in K2EDTA tubes by collaborating institutions according to the institutions' own protocols. Collaborator samples were shipped for TCRbeta analysis as frozen whole blood, isolated PBMCs, or DNA extracted from either sample type. To note about this clone: Its antigen target is currently unknown. This clone may be a read error of a much larger clone one base away.

The V and J genes are TRBV9 and TRBJ2-7; the D gene is perhaps TRBD1, from 6 matching bases. This receptor was taken from a woman aged 40 to 50 with COVID-19, enrolled during active disease. Source material: peripheral blood. The CDR3 here reads CASNPRQARTNEQYF. The DNA sequence is given as TGTGCCAGCAACCCTCGACAGGCGCGGACGAACGAGCAGTACTTC.